This TCR beta chain was retrieved from a study of T cell changes during pregnancy in multiple sclerosis. Data came from immunoSEQ multiplex PCR; TCRdb stores just in-frame clones and leaves some out. Here the sample spans 40,000 or so clones, about 92% being singletons. V lost 4 bases, J lost 2 bases, and 9 bases lay in between. In germline, CDR1 is SGDLS, CDR2 YYNGEE. The CDR3 is 13 residues long. This specimen was peripheral blood, taken before pregnancy. This chain uses TRBV9 with TRBJ1-2, with no clear D. This TCR was recovered from a female donor with multiple sclerosis, enrolled in a pregnancy study. The CDR3 DNA reads as TGTGCCAGCAGCCTAAACAGAAACTATGGCTACACCTTC. Its translation: CASSLNRNYGYTF.